Following are 18 T cell receptor beta chains from one sample sequenced in a study of T cell changes during pregnancy in multiple sclerosis. Measured with immunoSEQ multiplex PCR; TCRdb has only the in-frame clones, and not every one. The sample lists over 45,000 clones, around 93% seen once, with approximately 2.2% in the top ten. The sequencing used peripheral blood, collected in the third trimester of pregnancy. The origin of the receptors is a female donor with multiple sclerosis, enrolled in a pregnancy study.

The V call is TRBV14, the J call TRBJ2-1; weak D call: TRBD2 (5 bases). CDR1 and CDR2 from the germline V gene are SGHDN and FVKESK. The V end was cut by 1 base, the J end by 7 bases, with 8 bases between. The CDR3 length is 13 residues. The CDR3 DNA sequence: TGTGCCAGCAGCCAAGTACGGGGTAATGAGCAGTTCTTC. Encoded protein: CASSQVRGNEQFF.

This chain uses TRBV27 with TRBJ2-3; 7 bases line up with TRBD2. Per germline, CDR1 MNHEY and CDR2 SMNVEV (reference sequence). The CDR3 spans 12 residues. The J segment lost 8 bases and the V segment lost 2 bases, leaving 1 base of the junction unmatched. The CDR3 DNA follows: TGTGCCAGCAGTTTACCGGGAGGTACGCAGTATTTT. Amino acids: CASSLPGGTQYF.

This chain uses TRBV4-1 with TRBJ2-7; 10 bases agree with TRBD1. Germline assignment: CDR1 MGHRA and CDR2 YSYEKL. The CDR3 contains 15 residues. The ends lost 4 bases at V and 3 bases at J; junction bases unmatched: 6. CDR3 loop: CASSPEWTGGYEQYF. DNA for the CDR3: TGCGCCAGCAGCCCAGAATGGACAGGGGGCTACGAGCAGTACTTC.

The J gene is TRBJ2-7, the V gene TRBV6-1; 9 bases line up with TRBD2. Germline CDR1 is MNHNS and CDR2 is SASEGT. With V trimmed by 4 bases and J by 4 bases, 5 bases remained unmatched. The CDR3 totals 14 residues. CDR3: CASSASGEHYEQYF. As DNA, the CDR3 is TGTGCCAGCAGTGCTAGCGGGGAACATTACGAGCAGTACTTC.

The chain employs TRBV28 and TRBJ2-1; 8 nucleotides agree with TRBD1. Losses at the gene ends were 6 bases for V and 6 bases for J; bases not matched to a gene: 7. Germline CDR1 MDHEN, CDR2 SYDVKM. The CDR3 spans 14 residues. The CDR3 bases are TGTGCCAGCAGCCAAAGAGGGACAGGCAATGAGCAGTTCTTC. Translating gives CASSQRGTGNEQFF.

The chain links TRBV10-1 to TRBJ2-1; TRBD2 aligns across 11 bases. The CDR3 sequence is 16 residues long. Per the germline V gene, CDR1 is WNHNN and CDR2 is SYGVQD (reference sequence). The trim removed 2 bases at V and 6 bases at J, leaving 6 bases unmatched. The CDR3 region is CASSELAGGIFNEQFF. In DNA form, the CDR3 reads TGCGCCAGCAGTGAGCTAGCGGGAGGTATTTTCAATGAGCAGTTCTTC.

The chain is built from TRBV19 and TRBJ2-2; tentatively, D is TRBD2 (6 bases). CDR1 and CDR2 from the germline V gene are LNHDA and SQIVND (reference sequence). The ends were cut back, 5 bases at V and 6 bases at J, with 19 bases in the middle. The CDR3 is 16 amino acids. Written as DNA, the CDR3 is TGTGCCAGTAGTTTTCCGGGACTCCCTGCCGCCGGGGAGCTGTTTTTT. The encoded protein is CASSFPGLPAAGELFF. Complete variable domain (other parts from reference TRBV19 and TRBJ2-2): DGGITQSPKYLFRKEGQNVTLSCEQNLNHDAMYWYRQDPGQGLRLIYYSQIVNDFQKGDIAEGYSVSREKKESFPLTVTSAQKNPTAFYLCASSFPGLPAAGELFFGEGSRLTVL.

The chain recombines TRBV7-2 with TRBJ2-5; 10 bases agree with TRBD2. The germline V gene has CDR1 SGHTA and CDR2 FQGNSA. The CDR3 spans 16 residues. The ends lost 4 bases at V and 6 bases at J; junction bases unmatched: 11. CDR3 nucleotides: TGTGCCAGCAGCTCGTGGGGCAAGCGGGAGGGGAAGACCCAGTACTTC. Protein: CASSSWGKREGKTQYF.

J is TRBJ2-1 and V is TRBV13; no definite D call. There are 15 residues in the CDR3. CDR1 is PRHDT and CDR2 is FYEKMQ in the germline V gene (reference sequence). Trimming left V 1 base short and J 5 bases short, with 12 bases between. CDR3 loop: CASSLEALIDNEQFF. The CDR3 DNA sequence: TGTGCCAGCAGCTTAGAAGCATTAATCGACAATGAGCAGTTCTTC.

The J gene is TRBJ1-1, the V gene TRBV11-2; maybe TRBD1 (5 bases). Trimming removed 5 bases at V and 0 bases at J, with 19 bases between. The CDR3 is 17 residues long. The germline CDR1 and CDR2 sequences are SGHAT and FQNNGV. CDR3 nucleotide sequence: TGTGCCAGCAGCATTAGGCCGGGGGGGTTTATGAACACTGAAGCTTTCTTT. Translating gives CASSIRPGGFMNTEAFF.

This chain uses TRBV29-1 with TRBJ2-1; D gene unclear. V was trimmed by 3 bases and J by 4 bases, leaving 4 bases between them. The CDR3 sequence is 11 residues long. Looked up from germline, CDR1 is SQVTM and CDR2 is ANQGSEA. This chain's CDR3 is CSVERYNEQFF. CDR3 DNA: TGCAGCGTTGAGCGGTACAATGAGCAGTTCTTC.

This chain uses TRBV4-3 with TRBJ2-2; unclear D gene. Germline assignment: CDR1 LGHNA and CDR2 YSLEER. This CDR3 region has 16 residues. V lost 0 bases and J lost 3, with 11 bases in between. Here the CDR3 reads CASSQDSRGYTGELFF. CDR3 nucleotides: TGCGCCAGCAGCCAAGATTCACGCGGATACACCGGGGAGCTGTTTTTT.

The genes are TRBV27 and TRBJ2-1, with a possible D match to TRBD1 (5 bases). Trimming took 2 bases from V and 0 from J, leaving 11 bases between them. CDR1 is MNHEY and CDR2 is SMNVEV in the germline V gene (reference sequence). This CDR3 spans 16 amino acids. CDR3 sequence (DNA): TGTGCCAGCAGTTTAGTAGGACAACACTCCTACAATGAGCAGTTCTTC. It specifies CASSLVGQHSYNEQFF.

V gene TRBV5-6 combines with J gene TRBJ2-3, with D possibly matching TRBD2 (6 bases). Germline lookup yields CDR1 SGHDT and CDR2 YYEEEE. The CDR3 totals 16 residues. V lost 4 bases and J lost 2, with 17 bases in between. The chain's CDR3 is CASSTPSRRDTDTQYF. The CDR3 DNA follows: TGTGCCAGCAGCACCCCTAGCAGGAGGGACACAGATACGCAGTATTTT.

The chain has TRBV27 and TRBJ1-1, with TRBD1 matching over 10 bases. This CDR3 is built from 14 residues. Germline CDR1 is MNHEY and CDR2 is SMNVEV (reference sequence). After removal of 4 bases from V and 3 bases from J, the junction contained 2 bases not matched to a gene. The CDR3 protein is CASSWDRGHTEAFF. In DNA form, the CDR3 reads TGTGCCAGCAGTTGGGACAGGGGCCACACTGAAGCTTTCTTT.

The chain uses TRBV5-6 and TRBJ2-7, with TRBD2 identical over 13 bases. After removal of 4 bases from V and 5 bases from J, the junction contained 6 bases not matched to a gene. This CDR3 region has 15 residues. Germline V gene lookup returns CDR1 SGHDT and CDR2 YYEEEE. The CDR3 is CASSRGLAGWDEQYF. In DNA, the CDR3 is TGTGCCAGCAGCAGGGGACTAGCGGGATGGGACGAGCAGTACTTC.

The chain combines TRBV6-4 with TRBJ2-2; D unresolved. Germline V lookup: CDR1 MRHNA, CDR2 SNTAGT. Trimming stripped 5 bases from V and 8 bases from J, with 9 bases between. The CDR3 totals 12 residues. The CDR3 sequence is CASSSIWGELFF. The DNA for the CDR3 is TGTGCCAGCAGTTCTATATGGGGGGAGCTGTTTTTT.

V gene TRBV6-1 combines with J gene TRBJ2-7; TRBD1 matches 8 bases. Per germline, CDR1 MNHNS and CDR2 SASEGT. This CDR3 has 15 amino acids. The junction had 7 bases not matched to a gene; V was cut back by 3 bases and J by 3 bases. The CDR3 loop reads CASSDGQGSLYEQYF. The CDR3 DNA follows: TGTGCCAGCAGTGACGGACAGGGATCACTCTACGAGCAGTACTTC.